This T cell receptor beta chain derives from a study of cytotoxic CD8 clonotypes in ibrutinib-treated CLL. Produced via immunoSEQ multiplex PCR; TCRdb's table is partial and in-frame only. The sample comprises about 200,000 clones, more than 70% of which are singletons, and about 10% rests with the top ten. The CDR3 is 16 residues long. Trimming cost V 4 bases and J 4 bases; bases outside gene matches: 11. Per the germline V gene, CDR1 is SGHVS and CDR2 is FQNEAQ. The receptor was isolated from a human donor with chronic lymphocytic leukemia. The sample here was PBMCs, taken after 12 months of ibrutinib treatment. The chain uses TRBV7-8 and TRBJ2-7; the match to TRBD2 covers 9 bases. The CDR3 DNA follows: TGTGCCAGCAGCTACGGTTACGGGCGGGGGGGTTACGAGCAGTACTTC. The encoded protein is CASSYGYGRGGYEQYF.